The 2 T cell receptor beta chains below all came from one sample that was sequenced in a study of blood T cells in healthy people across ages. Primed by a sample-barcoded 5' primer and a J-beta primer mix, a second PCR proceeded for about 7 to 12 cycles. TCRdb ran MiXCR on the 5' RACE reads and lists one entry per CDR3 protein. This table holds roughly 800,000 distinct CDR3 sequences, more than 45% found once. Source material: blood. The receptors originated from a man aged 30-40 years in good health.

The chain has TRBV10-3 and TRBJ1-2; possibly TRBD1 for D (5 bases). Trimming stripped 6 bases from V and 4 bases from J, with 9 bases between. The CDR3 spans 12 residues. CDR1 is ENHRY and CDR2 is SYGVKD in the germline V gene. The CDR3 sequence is CAISTGSYGYTF. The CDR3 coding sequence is TGTGCCATCAGCACAGGTTCCTATGGCTACACCTTC.

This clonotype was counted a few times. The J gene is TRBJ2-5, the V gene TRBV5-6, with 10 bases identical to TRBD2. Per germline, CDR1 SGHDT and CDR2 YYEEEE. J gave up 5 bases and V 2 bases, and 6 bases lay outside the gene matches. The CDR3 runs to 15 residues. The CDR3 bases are TGTGCCAGCAGCTTCACCCTAGCGGGAGCGGAGACCCAGTACTTC. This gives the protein CASSFTLAGAETQYF.